This record looks at one T cell receptor beta chain sequence and its context. Antigen: not known. This specimen belongs to a study of shared clonotypes between healthy human individuals. In the study overall: Plates per donor: three CD4 naive, three CD4 memory, two CD8 naive, one CD8 memory.

Produced via immunoSEQ multiplex PCR; TCRdb's table is partial and in-frame only. The sample holds 1.5 million to 2.5 million clones, about 95% seen once. In the naive CD8 group, cells lacked CD45RO and were positively selected for CCR7, so terminally differentiated effector memory CD45RA+ cells were left out. V lost 0 bases and J lost 8, with 19 bases in between. Germline assignment: CDR1 ENHRY and CDR2 SYGVKD. CDR3 length: 17 amino acids. Whole-study findings and limits: Richness estimates generally favored naive over memory subsets. When naive CD4 clonotypes were compared across a few donors, 4% to 6.5% were shared. Though the depth was large, rarefaction showed that sorted-subset sequencing was incomplete.

Source material: naive CD8+ T cells sorted from blood. The TCR sequence derives from a young man in good health. This rearrangement joins TRBV10-3 to TRBJ2-2; D uncertain. DNA of the CDR3: TGTGCCATCAGTGAGTCACCCCCTGGTAGGGTTGCTGGGGAGCTGTTTTTT. It is translated as CAISESPPGRVAGELFF.